The subject of this entry is one T cell receptor (beta chain). These data are taken from a study of blood T cell repertoires in COVID-19. The CDR3 spans 14 residues. The V and J ends lost 0 bases and 4 bases respectively, with 7 bases between them. Germline CDR1 is SGHRS and CDR2 is YFSETQ. TCRdb keeps only in-frame clones here, not all; method: immunoSEQ multiplex PCR. The sample holds roughly 220,000 clones, about 79% seen once. The clonotype originates from a woman aged 35 to 49 with acute COVID-19. V is TRBV5-1 and J is TRBJ2-2, with no clear D. The sequenced sample was PBMCs or T cells enriched from blood (not recorded which). The CDR3 here is CASSLEYSTGELFF. In DNA, the CDR3 is TGCGCCAGCAGCTTGGAATACAGCACCGGGGAGCTGTTTTTT.